Each of the 3 T cell receptor beta chains below was sequenced from the same sample in a study of T cells in localized non-small cell lung cancer. Method: immunoSEQ multiplex PCR; TCRdb's copy keeps in-frame clones and lacks some. The top ten clones hold 30% of a sample with approximately 17,000 clones, roughly 82% of them seen once. The sequenced sample was peripheral blood, obtained before any cancer treatment. Receptors originate from a male donor at least 60 years old with stage I lung adenocarcinoma.

This clone was recorded only once. The chain joins TRBV11-2 to TRBJ2-7, with D hard to call. V lost 0 bases to trimming and J lost 1 base, with 10 bases between them. The CDR3 is 15 residues long. Germline CDR1 is SGHAT and CDR2 is FQNNGV. The DNA for the CDR3 is TGTGCCAGCAGCTTAGATAGAGTTATTTCCTACGAGCAGTACTTC. Protein: CASSLDRVISYEQYF. The full variable domain, completed using reference TRBV11-2 and TRBJ2-7, is EAGVAQSPRYKIIEKRQSVAFWCNPISGHATLYWYQQILGQGPKLLIQFQNNGVVDDSQLPKDRFSAERLKGVDSTLKIQPAKLEDSAVYLCASSLDRVISYEQYFGPGTRLTVT.

The chain links TRBV19 to TRBJ1-2; 9 bases line up with TRBD1. Trimming at V came to 4 bases and at J to 8 bases, leaving 14 bases not matched to a gene. This CDR3 is 16 amino acids long. The germline gives CDR1 LNHDA, CDR2 SQIVND (reference sequence). The CDR3: CASSRPGQGSTRGYTF. Here the CDR3 DNA reads TGTGCCAGTAGTAGGCCGGGACAGGGTTCAACTAGAGGCTACACCTTC.

The chain employs TRBV5-4 and TRBJ1-1, with D tentatively TRBD1 (5 bases). Germline loops: CDR1 SGHNT, CDR2 YYREEE (reference sequence). The V gene lost 6 bases and the J gene lost 7 bases, with 13 bases spanning the gap. The CDR3 totals 12 residues. The CDR3 nucleotides read TGTGCCAGCACCTCTCGAGGGGTTGAAGCTTTCTTT. Its protein product is CASTSRGVEAFF.